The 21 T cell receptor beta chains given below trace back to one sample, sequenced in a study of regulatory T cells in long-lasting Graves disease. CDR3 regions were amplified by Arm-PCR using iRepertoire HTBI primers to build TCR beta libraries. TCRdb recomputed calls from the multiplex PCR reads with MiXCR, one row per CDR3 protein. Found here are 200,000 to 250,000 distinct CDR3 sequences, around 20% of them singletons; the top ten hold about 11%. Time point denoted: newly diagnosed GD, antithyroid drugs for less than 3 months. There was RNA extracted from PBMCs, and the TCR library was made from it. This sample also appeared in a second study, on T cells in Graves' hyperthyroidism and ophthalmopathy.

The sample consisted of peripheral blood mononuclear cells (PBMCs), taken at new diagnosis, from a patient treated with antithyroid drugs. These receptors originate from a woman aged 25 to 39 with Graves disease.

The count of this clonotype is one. In nucleotides, the CDR3 is TGTGCCAGCAGCTTATCGGAGGTGTGGCGGGGAGGCACCTACGAGCAGTACTTC. Its protein is CASSLSEVWRGGTYEQYF. This chain uses TRBV11-2 with TRBJ2-7; D is possibly TRBD2 (6 bases). CDR1 is SGHAT, CDR2 FQNNGV, per germline. V dropped 2 bases and J dropped 2 bases, with 22 bases sitting between them. The CDR3 contains 18 residues.

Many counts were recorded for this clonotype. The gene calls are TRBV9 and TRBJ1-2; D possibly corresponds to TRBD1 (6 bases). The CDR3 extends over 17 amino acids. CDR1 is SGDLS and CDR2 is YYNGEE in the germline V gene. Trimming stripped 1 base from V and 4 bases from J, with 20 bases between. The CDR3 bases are TGTGCCAGCAGCGTACTGGTGACCGAAGTAGGGGGCTATGGCTACACCTTC. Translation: CASSVLVTEVGGYGYTF.

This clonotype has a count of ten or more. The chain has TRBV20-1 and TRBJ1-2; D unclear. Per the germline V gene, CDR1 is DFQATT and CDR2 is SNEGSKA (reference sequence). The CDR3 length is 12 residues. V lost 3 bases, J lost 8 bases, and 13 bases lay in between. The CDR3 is CSASFETFGYTF. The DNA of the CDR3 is TGCAGTGCTAGCTTTGAAACCTTCGGCTACACCTTC.

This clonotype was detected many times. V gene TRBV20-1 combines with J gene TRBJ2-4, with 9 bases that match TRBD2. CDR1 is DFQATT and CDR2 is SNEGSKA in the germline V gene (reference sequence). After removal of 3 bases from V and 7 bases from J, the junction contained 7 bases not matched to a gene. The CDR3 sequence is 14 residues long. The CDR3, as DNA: TGCAGTGCTAGCGCGGGAGGGCCGCGGAACATTCAGTACTTC. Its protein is CSASAGGPRNIQYF.

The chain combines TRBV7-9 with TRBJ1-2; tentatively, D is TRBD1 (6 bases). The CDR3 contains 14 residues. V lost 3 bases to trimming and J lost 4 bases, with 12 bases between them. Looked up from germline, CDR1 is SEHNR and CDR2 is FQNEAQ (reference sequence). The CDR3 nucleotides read TGTGCCAGCAGCTTCCCAGGGGCATCCTATGGCTACACCTTC. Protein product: CASSFPGASYGYTF.

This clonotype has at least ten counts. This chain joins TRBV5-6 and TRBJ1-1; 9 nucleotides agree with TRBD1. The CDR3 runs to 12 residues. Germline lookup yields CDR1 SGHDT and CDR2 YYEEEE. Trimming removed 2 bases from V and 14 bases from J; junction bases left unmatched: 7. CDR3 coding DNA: TGTGCCAGCAGCTTCGGACAGGGGTATCCCTTCTTT. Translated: CASSFGQGYPFF.

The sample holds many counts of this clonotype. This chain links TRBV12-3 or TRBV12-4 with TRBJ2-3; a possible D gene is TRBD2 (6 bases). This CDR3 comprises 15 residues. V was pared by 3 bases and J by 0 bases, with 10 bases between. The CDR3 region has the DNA TGTGCCAGCAGTTTTACGAGCGGGAGCACAGATACGCAGTATTTT. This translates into CASSFTSGSTDTQYF.

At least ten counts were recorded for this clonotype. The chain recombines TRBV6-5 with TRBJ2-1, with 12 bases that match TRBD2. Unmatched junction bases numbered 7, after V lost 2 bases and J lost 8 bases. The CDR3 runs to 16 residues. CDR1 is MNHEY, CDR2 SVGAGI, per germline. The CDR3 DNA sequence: TGTGCCAGCAGTTACCCCGGGACTAGCGGGTCCCATGAGCAGTTCTTC. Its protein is CASSYPGTSGSHEQFF.

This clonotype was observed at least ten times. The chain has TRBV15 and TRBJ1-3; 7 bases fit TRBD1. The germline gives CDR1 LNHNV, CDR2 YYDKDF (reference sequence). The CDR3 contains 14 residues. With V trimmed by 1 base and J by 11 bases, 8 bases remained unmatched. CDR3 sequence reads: CATSRGDSSLAIYF. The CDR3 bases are TGTGCCACCAGCAGAGGGGACAGCTCTTTGGCCATATATTTT.

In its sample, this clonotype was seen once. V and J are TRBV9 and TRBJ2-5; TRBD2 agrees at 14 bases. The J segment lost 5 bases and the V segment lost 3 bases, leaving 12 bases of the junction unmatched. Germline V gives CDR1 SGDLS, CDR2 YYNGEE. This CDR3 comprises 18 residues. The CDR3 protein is CASSDTPGLAGVLETQYF. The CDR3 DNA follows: TGTGCCAGCAGCGACACACCGGGACTAGCGGGAGTGTTGGAGACCCAGTACTTC.

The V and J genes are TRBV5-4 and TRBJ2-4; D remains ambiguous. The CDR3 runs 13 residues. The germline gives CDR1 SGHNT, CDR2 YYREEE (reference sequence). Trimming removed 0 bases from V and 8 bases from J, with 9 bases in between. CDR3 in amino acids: CASSLGQVDIQYF. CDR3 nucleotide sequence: TGTGCCAGCAGCTTGGGGCAGGTGGACATTCAGTACTTC.

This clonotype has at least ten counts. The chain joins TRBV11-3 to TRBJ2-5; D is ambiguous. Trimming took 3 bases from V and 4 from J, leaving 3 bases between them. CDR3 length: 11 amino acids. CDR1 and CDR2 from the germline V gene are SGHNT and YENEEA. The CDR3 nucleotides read TGTGCCAGCAGCTTTATAGAGACCCAGTACTTC. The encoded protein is CASSFIETQYF.

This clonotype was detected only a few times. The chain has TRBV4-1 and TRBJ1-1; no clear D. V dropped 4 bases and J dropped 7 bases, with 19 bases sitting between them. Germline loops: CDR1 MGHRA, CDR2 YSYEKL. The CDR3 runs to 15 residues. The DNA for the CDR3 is TGCGCCAGCAGCCGCAAAGTTTCGGACTGGGGTGAAGCTTTCTTT. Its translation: CASSRKVSDWGEAFF.

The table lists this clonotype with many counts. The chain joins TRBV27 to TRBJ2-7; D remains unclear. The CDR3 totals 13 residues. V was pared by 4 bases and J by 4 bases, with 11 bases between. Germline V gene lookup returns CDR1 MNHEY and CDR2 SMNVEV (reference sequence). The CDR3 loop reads CASSYGPWYEQYF. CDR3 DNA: TGTGCCAGCAGTTACGGACCGTGGTACGAGCAGTACTTC.

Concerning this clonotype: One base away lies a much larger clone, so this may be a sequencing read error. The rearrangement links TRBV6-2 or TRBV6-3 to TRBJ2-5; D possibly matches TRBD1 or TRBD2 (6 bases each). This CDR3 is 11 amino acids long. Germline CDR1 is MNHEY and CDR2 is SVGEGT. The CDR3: CASGLGGEQSF. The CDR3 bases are TGTGCCAGCGGTTTGGGGGGCGAGCAGTCCTTC.

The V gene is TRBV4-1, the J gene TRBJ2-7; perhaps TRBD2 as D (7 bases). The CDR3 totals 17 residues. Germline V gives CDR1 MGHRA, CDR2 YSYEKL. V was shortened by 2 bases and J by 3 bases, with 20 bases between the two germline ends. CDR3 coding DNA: TGCGCCAGCAGCCAACTCCTGGGGCAGGGGAGGGACTACGAGCAGTACTTC. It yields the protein CASSQLLGQGRDYEQYF.

This CDR3 reads CASKADSTDTQYF. The CDR3 nucleotides read TGTGCCAGCAAAGCGGATAGCACAGATACGCAGTATTTT. V gene TRBV2 combines with J gene TRBJ2-3; possibly TRBD2 for D (5 bases). Looked up from germline, CDR1 is SNHLY and CDR2 is FYNNEI. Trimming pared 7 bases from V and 0 bases from J, leaving 8 bases between. The CDR3 is made up of 13 amino acids.

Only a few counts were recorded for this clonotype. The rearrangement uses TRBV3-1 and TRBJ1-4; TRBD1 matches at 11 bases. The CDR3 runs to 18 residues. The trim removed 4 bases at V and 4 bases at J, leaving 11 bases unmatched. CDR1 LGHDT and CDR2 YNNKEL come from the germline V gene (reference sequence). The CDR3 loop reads CASSLGTGGPTINEKLFF. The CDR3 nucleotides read TGTGCCAGCAGCCTTGGGACAGGGGGTCCAACCATTAATGAAAAACTGTTTTTT.

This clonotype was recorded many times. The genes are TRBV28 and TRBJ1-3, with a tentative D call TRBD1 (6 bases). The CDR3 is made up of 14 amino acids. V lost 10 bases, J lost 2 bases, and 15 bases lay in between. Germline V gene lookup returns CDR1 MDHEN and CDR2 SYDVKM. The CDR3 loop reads CATHSQGPGNTIYF. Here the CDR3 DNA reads TGTGCCACCCATTCACAGGGACCTGGAAACACCATATATTTT.

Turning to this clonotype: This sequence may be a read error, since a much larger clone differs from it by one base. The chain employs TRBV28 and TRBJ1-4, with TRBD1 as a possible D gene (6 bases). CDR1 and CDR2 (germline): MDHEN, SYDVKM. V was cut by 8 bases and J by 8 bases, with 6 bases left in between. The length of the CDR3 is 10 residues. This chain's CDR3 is CASGTEKLFF. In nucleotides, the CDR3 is TGTGCCAGCGGGACAGAAAAACTGTTTTTT.

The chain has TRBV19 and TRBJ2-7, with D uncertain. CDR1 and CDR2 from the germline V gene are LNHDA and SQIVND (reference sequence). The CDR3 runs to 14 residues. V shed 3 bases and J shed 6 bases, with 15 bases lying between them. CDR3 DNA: TGTGCCAGTAGTATCAACGGACCCTTGGGCGAGCAGTACTTC. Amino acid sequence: CASSINGPLGEQYF.